This TCR beta chain was documented in a study of shared clonotypes between healthy human individuals. Study-level points and caveats: Non-shared clonotypes had lower generation probabilities than clonotypes shared by all four sorted-subset donors.

Some clones are missing from TCRdb's copy, which holds only in-frame ones; the method was immunoSEQ multiplex PCR. The sample records some 680,000 clones, around three quarters being singletons. The V and J ends lost 5 bases and 4 bases respectively, with 14 bases between them. The CDR3 spans 14 residues. The germline CDR1 and CDR2 sequences are MNHEY and SVGAGI. Study donors comprised healthy, HIV-negative adults devoid of recent acute infection or vaccination. CD45RA-negative memory and CD45RA+ naive subsets were split from the CD4+ cells. This clone has at least ten counts. Its specificity is unknown.

The V and J genes are TRBV6-5 and TRBJ2-5; D might be TRBD2 (7 bases). This clonotype originated in a woman aged 30 to 39 in good health. Source material: memory CD4+ T cells sorted from blood. As for subset: CD45RA-negative fraction. CDR3 amino acids: CASSQGGGGETQYF. Written as DNA, the CDR3 is TGTGCCAGCAGTCAGGGAGGGGGTGGAGAGACCCAGTACTTC.